A selection of T cell receptor beta chains follows, all from one sample in a study of CD8 T cells in ankylosing spondylitis. In TCRdb, the 5' RACE reads were re-called with MiXCR into one record per CDR3 protein. The data contain around 490,000 distinct CDR3 sequences, about 5.2% of them singletons. Sequenced material: blood, either unsorted or a sorted T cell fraction (not recorded which). The receptor source for this set is a male donor with ankylosing spondylitis. CDR3s include the opening cysteine and the closing phenylalanine or tryptophan. A D gene is named only where the DNA matches it firmly. The listing skips clone size in some rows; elsewhere it reads once, few, many or a size class.

CDR3nt | CDR3aa | abundance | d_gene | j_gene | v_gene
TGCAGCGCCGAAGGGAGCAGGGGCCGCCTTGGCTACACCTTC | CSAEGSRGRLGYTF | few | . | TRBJ1-2 | TRBV29-1
TGCGCCAGCAGCTTGTATCGGGGGCGAGGCACTGAAGCTTTCTTT | CASSLYRGRGTEAFF | many | . | TRBJ1-1 | TRBV5-1
TGCAGCGTTGCGGGTGGGAGCCCGCCCACAGATACGCAGTATTTT | CSVAGGSPPTDTQYF | many | . | TRBJ2-3 | TRBV29-1
TGTGCCATCAGGCAAGCCACAGATACGCAGTATTTT | CAIRQATDTQYF | many | . | TRBJ2-3 | TRBV10-3
TGCAGCGTCGGGGTGGCGACCGGGGAGCTGTTTTTT | CSVGVATGELFF | many | . | TRBJ2-2 | TRBV29-1
TGCAGTGCTAGAGTAGAGGGTATTTCTTACTACGAGCAGTACTTC | CSARVEGISYYEQYF | many | . | TRBJ2-7 | TRBV20-1
TGCAGTGCCGCTAAAGGGAGCCGTCAGCCCCAGCATTTT | CSAAKGSRQPQHF | many | . | TRBJ1-5 | TRBV20-1
TGCGCCAGCAGCCATAGGGACAGGACTGACTATGGCTACACCTTC | CASSHRDRTDYGYTF | many | TRBD1 | TRBJ1-2 | TRBV4-3
TGCAGTGCTAACGTACCGGGACAGGGCTACGAGCAGTACTTC | CSANVPGQGYEQYF | many | TRBD1 | TRBJ2-7 | TRBV20-1
TGTGCCAGCATGGTTAGGGGCGCGGAGACCCAGTACTTC | CASMVRGAETQYF | many | . | TRBJ2-5 | TRBV6-4
TGTGCCAGCAGTTTAGTCGGACAGGGGTATCCTGAGCAGTTCTTC | CASSLVGQGYPEQFF | many | TRBD1 | TRBJ2-1 | TRBV12-3/TRBV12-4
TGTGCCAGCAGTTTACGGGGGAAGGATGGCACAGATACGCAGTATTTT | CASSLRGKDGTDTQYF | many | . | TRBJ2-3 | TRBV12-3/TRBV12-4
TGTGCCACCAGCACAAGAGGGGACAGGGGGAACGAGCAGTACTTC | CATSTRGDRGNEQYF | many | TRBD1 | TRBJ2-7 | TRBV15
TGCAGTGTGGCTAAAATTATGAACACTGAAGCTTTCTTT | CSVAKIMNTEAFF | many | . | TRBJ1-1 | TRBV20-1
TGCAGTGCTAGAGTCTCAGCGGGTGCAAGTAGGCAGCAGTACTTC | CSARVSAGASRQQYF | many | . | TRBJ2-7 | TRBV20-1
TGTGCCACGGAGGGGTATGGCTACACCTTC | CATEGYGYTF | many | . | TRBJ1-2 | TRBV10-3
TGCAGTGCCCCGACTAGCGGGAGGGCACTCAGCTCCTACGAGCAGTACTTC | CSAPTSGRALSSYEQYF | few | TRBD2 | TRBJ2-7 | TRBV20-1
TGCAGCGGGGGGCTCTCCCTCTCCTACGAGCAGTACTTC | CSGGLSLSYEQYF | many | . | TRBJ2-7 | TRBV20-1
TGTGCCAGCAGCCCCCCAGGTCGGGGGGCCAACGTCCTGACTTTC | CASSPPGRGANVLTF | few | . | TRBJ2-6 | TRBV7-9
TGCAGTGCTGTCGCCCCTAGCGCCACAGATACGCAGTATTTT | CSAVAPSATDTQYF | many | . | TRBJ2-3 | TRBV20-1
TGTGCCAGCAGCTTAAGATCAGAGACAGCTTTCTTT | CASSLRSETAFF | . | . | TRBJ1-1 | TRBV7-9
TGTGCCAGCAGTAAAATAGGACCGGCCTATGGCTACACCTTC | CASSKIGPAYGYTF | many | . | TRBJ1-2 | TRBV7-2
TGCGCCAGCAGCTTGTCGGGAGGAAACTATGGCTACACCTTC | CASSLSGGNYGYTF | many | . | TRBJ1-2 | TRBV5-1
TGCAGTGCTACACAACCGGGACTAGCGGGAGGAGCCAATGAGCAGTTCTTC | CSATQPGLAGGANEQFF | few | TRBD2 | TRBJ2-1 | TRBV20-1
TGCAGCGCACAACAGGGGACTAATGAAAAACTGTTTTTT | CSAQQGTNEKLFF | many | TRBD1 | TRBJ1-4 | TRBV29-1
TGCAGTGCTGACAGGGATACCTACGAGCAGTACTTC | CSADRDTYEQYF | few | TRBD1 | TRBJ2-7 | TRBV20-1
TGTGCCAGCAGTCTCGGTTCCGGGACAGGGATCCAGCATTTT | CASSLGSGTGIQHF | many | TRBD1 | TRBJ1-5 | TRBV27
TGTGCCAGCAGCTTAGATGAATCAGAGACCCAGTACTTC | CASSLDESETQYF | many | . | TRBJ2-5 | TRBV7-6
TGTGCCAGCGGACAAGCTTATGGCTACACCTTC | CASGQAYGYTF | many | . | TRBJ1-2 | TRBV7-8
TGTGCCAGCAGCGACTCAGGATACAATGAGCAGTTCTTC | CASSDSGYNEQFF | many | . | TRBJ2-1 | TRBV9
TGCAGTGCTACGGGACTCCTAAAATCTGAGCAGTTCTTC | CSATGLLKSEQFF | many | . | TRBJ2-1 | TRBV20-1
TGCGCCAGCAGCTTGGTCCCCTTAGCGGGAGGCACCAATGAGCAGTTCTTC | CASSLVPLAGGTNEQFF | many | TRBD2 | TRBJ2-1 | TRBV5-1
TGTGCCAGCAGCAACTTGGACCCGAACACTGAAGCTTTCTTT | CASSNLDPNTEAFF | many | . | TRBJ1-1 | TRBV7-9
TGTGCCAGCAGCCCTAGTGCCCGAGAGACCCAGTACTTC | CASSPSARETQYF | many | . | TRBJ2-5 | TRBV7-2
TGTGCCAGCAGACGTGGGGGGCCCTACAATGAGCAGTTCTTC | CASRRGGPYNEQFF | . | . | TRBJ2-1 | TRBV7-9
TGTGCCAGCAGTTTTGGGAGAAGCGGCACTGAAGCTTTCTTT | CASSFGRSGTEAFF | many | . | TRBJ1-1 | TRBV28
TGTGCCAGCAGCGCGGGATGGGCCCCAACCGGTACGCAGTATTTT | CASSAGWAPTGTQYF | many | . | TRBJ2-3 | TRBV9
TGTGCCAGCAGAACGGTAGGAGAGCAGTACTTC | CASRTVGEQYF | few | . | TRBJ2-7 | TRBV6-5
TGTGCCAGCAGCGTAGACAGTCGCTACACCTTC | CASSVDSRYTF | many | . | TRBJ1-2 | TRBV7-9
TGCAGTGCTAGAGTGAGGACAGGGGGAAACACCATATATTTT | CSARVRTGGNTIYF | many | TRBD1 | TRBJ1-3 | TRBV20-1
TGCAGTGCTAGGACAGGGGATTATAGCAATCAGCCCCAGCATTTT | CSARTGDYSNQPQHF | many | TRBD1 | TRBJ1-5 | TRBV20-1
TGCGCCAGCAGCTCGATAGCGGGAGTAAGAGAGACCCAGTACTTC | CASSSIAGVRETQYF | many | TRBD2 | TRBJ2-5 | TRBV5-1
TGCGCCAGCAGTGATATGGGACTTAACACCATATATTTT | CASSDMGLNTIYF | . | . | TRBJ1-3 | TRBV10-2
TGCGCCAGCAGCCAAGATCCACTGGGCGGCGGGAGGCTCAGCTCCTACAATGAGCAGTTCTTC | CASSQDPLGGGRLSSYNEQFF | many | TRBD2 | TRBJ2-1 | TRBV4-1
TGCAGCGTTGTTTCAGGGCTTAGCACAGATACGCAGTATTTT | CSVVSGLSTDTQYF | many | . | TRBJ2-3 | TRBV29-1
TGTGCCAGCAGAAAGGGGGGCTCCTACAATGAGCAGTTCTTC | CASRKGGSYNEQFF | many | . | TRBJ2-1 | TRBV6-1
TGCAGTGCTAGAGAGGGGGGGCCCTACAATGAGCAGTTCTTC | CSAREGGPYNEQFF | few | . | TRBJ2-1 | TRBV20-1
TGCGCCAGCAGCTCGGGGACAGGGGGGCCCTATGGCTACACCTTC | CASSSGTGGPYGYTF | many | TRBD1 | TRBJ1-2 | TRBV5-1
TGCAGTGCTACAGCCACAGATACGCAGTATTTT | CSATATDTQYF | many | . | TRBJ2-3 | TRBV20-1
TGTGCCAGCAGCACAAATGTCGGAGGACAGAGAGGAACCGGGGAGCTGTTTTTT | CASSTNVGGQRGTGELFF | many | . | TRBJ2-2 | TRBV9
TGCAGTGCTAGCGGGAGACTTTGGGAAAAACTGTTTTTT | CSASGRLWEKLFF | . | . | TRBJ1-4 | TRBV20-1
TGTGCCAGCAGCTTGACCGGGACAGGCTCCGGTTCACCCCTCCACTTT | CASSLTGTGSGSPLHF | many | TRBD1 | TRBJ1-6 | TRBV7-6
TGTGCCAGCAGTCGACTAGCGGGCGTCTCCTACGAGCAGTACTTC | CASSRLAGVSYEQYF | many | TRBD2 | TRBJ2-7 | TRBV6-2/TRBV6-3
TGTGCCAGCAGCTTGACACTAAACAATGAGCAGTTCTTC | CASSLTLNNEQFF | many | . | TRBJ2-1 | TRBV7-2
TGCAGTGCTCAGTTCCCTTATGGCTACACCTTC | CSAQFPYGYTF | many | . | TRBJ1-2 | TRBV20-1
TGTGCCAGCAGCCCACCAGGGTGGAGGACGGCCCAGCATTTT | CASSPPGWRTAQHF | many | . | TRBJ1-5 | TRBV7-2
TGCAGTGCTAGAGATCTTCGGGGTCTCTATGGCTACACCTTC | CSARDLRGLYGYTF | many | . | TRBJ1-2 | TRBV20-1